The 29 T cell receptor beta chains presented below share a single source sample, sequenced in a study of shared clonotypes between healthy human individuals. Clones were sequenced by immunoSEQ multiplex PCR, and TCRdb holds only the in-frame ones, with some missing. This sample has 2 million to 2.5 million clones, with 90% to 97% found just once. Sequencing used naive CD4+ T cells sorted from blood. The subset here: CD45RA+ positively selected. The receptors were sampled from a man younger than 35 in good health.

This clone was detected only once. V gene TRBV4-1 combines with J gene TRBJ2-7; 8 bases match TRBD2. After removal of 4 bases from V and 3 bases from J, the junction contained 5 bases not matched to a gene. Germline V gives CDR1 MGHRA, CDR2 YSYEKL. The CDR3 covers 14 residues. The CDR3 loop reads CASSLGTRGYEQYF. CDR3 DNA sequence: TGCGCCAGCAGCCTAGGGACTAGGGGCTACGAGCAGTACTTC.

V gene TRBV19 combines with J gene TRBJ1-1; D is perhaps TRBD1 (5 bases). The germline CDR1 and CDR2 sequences are LNHDA and SQIVND (reference sequence). The CDR3 has 15 amino acids. Trimming removed 6 bases at V and 1 base at J, with 15 bases between. For the CDR3, the DNA is TGTGCCAGTAGGGGGGACCATACCAAGAACACTGAAGCTTTCTTT. Encoded protein: CASRGDHTKNTEAFF.

This clone was seen just once. The genes are TRBV5-1 and TRBJ1-4; D is undetermined. Trimming shortened V by 0 bases and J by 0 bases, and 15 bases separated the two germline ends. CDR3 length equals 18 residues. Germline V lookup: CDR1 SGHRS, CDR2 YFSETQ. The CDR3 protein is CASSLGAVNRATNEKLFF. CDR3 DNA: TGCGCCAGCAGCTTGGGGGCAGTAAATCGAGCAACTAATGAAAAACTGTTTTTT.

In its sample, this clone was seen once. The chain carries TRBV10-2 and TRBJ2-3; D is perhaps TRBD2 (5 bases). The germline CDR1 and CDR2 sequences are WSHSY and SAAADI. The CDR3 covers 20 residues. With 8 bases removed from V and 2 bases from J, the gap between germline ends came to 32 bases. The chain's CDR3 is CASRGGSGTFRGPNTDTQYF. CDR3 sequence (DNA): TGCGCCAGCCGCGGAGGAAGCGGAACGTTCCGAGGACCGAACACAGATACGCAGTATTTT.

V gene TRBV19 combines with J gene TRBJ1-5, with D possibly being TRBD1 (5 bases). Between the trimmed V and J ends, which lost 7 bases and 3 bases, there was a span of 10 bases. The CDR3 extends over 13 amino acids. CDR1 and CDR2 from the germline V gene are LNHDA and SQIVND (reference sequence). CDR3 nucleotides: TGTGCCAGTAAAGGGACCTTCAATCAGCCCCAGCATTTT. Protein: CASKGTFNQPQHF. Supplemented by reference TRBV19 and TRBJ1-5, the full variable domain reads DGGITQSPKYLFRKEGQNVTLSCEQNLNHDAMYWYRQDPGQGLRLIYYSQIVNDFQKGDIAEGYSVSREKKESFPLTVTSAQKNPTAFYLCASKGTFNQPQHFGDGTRLSIL.

This chain uses TRBV6-1 with TRBJ1-5; D is undetermined. The CDR3 length is 11 residues. V was trimmed by 6 bases and J by 3 bases, leaving 3 bases between them. Germline CDR1 reads MNHNS; CDR2 reads SASEGT. The chain's CDR3 is CASRINQPQHF. Here the CDR3 DNA reads TGTGCCAGCAGGATCAATCAGCCCCAGCATTTT.

This chain joins TRBV5-6 and TRBJ2-7, with D possibly called TRBD1 or TRBD2 (5 bases each). CDR3 size: 14 residues. Germline loops: CDR1 SGHDT, CDR2 YYEEEE. V dropped 4 bases and J dropped 5 bases, with 16 bases sitting between them. The CDR3 DNA sequence: TGTGCCAGCAGCCCTCTCGGGACGACAAACGAGCAGTACTTC. It encodes CASSPLGTTNEQYF.

This clone was seen a single time. The gene calls are TRBV30 and TRBJ2-2; no reliable D call. V dropped 0 bases and J dropped 4 bases, with 9 bases sitting between them. The CDR3 runs to 14 residues. The germline gives CDR1 GTSNPN, CDR2 SVGIG (reference sequence). The CDR3 loop reads CAWSVLATTGELFF. The CDR3 nucleotides read TGTGCCTGGAGTGTACTTGCTACCACCGGGGAGCTGTTTTTT.

The J gene is TRBJ2-7, the V gene TRBV15, with 8 bases aligning to TRBD1. The CDR3 covers 15 residues. The germline gives CDR1 LNHNV, CDR2 YYDKDF (reference sequence). Trimming removed 0 bases from V and 7 bases from J; junction bases left unmatched: 8. CDR3 sequence reads: CATSRDGQGASEQYF. CDR3 nucleotide sequence: TGTGCCACCAGCAGAGATGGGCAGGGGGCGAGTGAGCAGTACTTC.

The CDR3 DNA reads TGTGCCAGCTGGGGGTCCCTACCAGATACGCAGTATTTT. It is translated as CASWGSLPDTQYF. The chain joins TRBV28 to TRBJ2-3; D possibly uses TRBD1 or TRBD2 (5 bases each). Germline assignment: CDR1 MDHEN and CDR2 SYDVKM. CDR3 length: 13 residues. Trimming stripped 8 bases from V and 4 bases from J, with 13 bases between.

The chain employs TRBV19 and TRBJ2-2; D possibly uses TRBD1 or TRBD2 (6 bases each). There are 16 residues in the CDR3. Trimming left V 4 bases short and J 5 bases short, with 17 bases between. From germline, CDR1 is LNHDA and CDR2 SQIVND (reference sequence). The CDR3 DNA reads TGTGCCAGTAGTACCCGGCCTCGGAGGGGGACCGGGGAGCTGTTTTTT. Residues: CASSTRPRRGTGELFF.

This rearrangement joins TRBV9 to TRBJ1-4; tentatively, D is TRBD1 (5 bases). From germline, CDR1 is SGDLS and CDR2 YYNGEE. The CDR3 is 14 residues long. The V end was cut by 0 bases, the J end by 5 bases, with 8 bases between. The CDR3 loop reads CASSVGDSNEKLFF. In nucleotides, the CDR3 is TGTGCCAGCAGCGTAGGTGACAGCAATGAAAAACTGTTTTTT.

This chain links TRBV18 with TRBJ1-1; D is undetermined. Germline V lookup: CDR1 KGHSH, CDR2 LQKENI. CDR3 length: 17 residues. V dropped 5 bases and J dropped 0 bases, with 19 bases sitting between them. The DNA for the CDR3 is TGTGCCAGCTCATCTTATGCTCCGGCAGCCATGAACACTGAAGCTTTCTTT. It yields the protein CASSSYAPAAMNTEAFF.

V and J are TRBV10-1 and TRBJ2-5; 9 nucleotides line up with TRBD1. This CDR3 spans 15 amino acids. The V gene end was trimmed by 5 bases and the J gene end by 5 bases; junction bases not matched to a gene: 9. Germline V gene lookup returns CDR1 WNHNN and CDR2 SYGVQD (reference sequence). CDR3 sequence (DNA): TGCGCCAGCAGTTACGGACAGGGGCAGAAGGAGACCCAGTACTTC. Translation gives CASSYGQGQKETQYF.

This clone turned up a few times. The chain combines TRBV11-2 with TRBJ2-7; tentatively, D is TRBD2 (6 bases). Between the trimmed V and J ends, which lost 1 base and 0 bases, there was a span of 10 bases. CDR1 and CDR2 from the germline V gene are SGHAT and FQNNGV. This CDR3 region has 15 residues. DNA for the CDR3: TGTGCCAGCAGCTTAGGCGGGGCTACCTCCTACGAGCAGTACTTC. It yields the protein CASSLGGATSYEQYF.

Notes on this clone: Within the sample, other DNA sequences also encode this same CDR3. The rearrangement links TRBV5-1 to TRBJ2-7; no clear D gene. Germline-derived CDR1 and CDR2 are SGHRS and YFSETQ. CDR3 length: 11 residues. V shed 3 bases and J shed 3 bases, with 4 bases lying between them. Here the CDR3 reads CASSSDYEQYF. In nucleotides, the CDR3 is TGCGCCAGCAGCTCTGACTACGAGCAGTACTTC.

The chain joins TRBV5-1 to TRBJ2-2; no reliable D call. The CDR3 loop spans 14 amino acids. Trimming took off 7 bases at V and 0 bases at J, with 10 bases between the two ends. Germline V lookup: CDR1 SGHRS, CDR2 YFSETQ. CDR3 DNA: TGCGCCAGCGCCCAACTTTCGAACACCGGGGAGCTGTTTTTT. Translation gives CASAQLSNTGELFF.

V gene TRBV6-4 combines with J gene TRBJ1-5; D is perhaps TRBD1 (5 bases). Germline assignment: CDR1 MRHNA and CDR2 SNTAGT. The V end lost 3 bases, the J end lost 4 bases, and 7 bases lay between the germline ends. This CDR3 has 13 residues. CDR3 protein: CASSETENQPQHF. CDR3 coding DNA: TGTGCCAGCAGTGAGACAGAGAATCAGCCCCAGCATTTT.

The chain links TRBV29-1 to TRBJ1-2, with D possibly TRBD1 on 6 matching bases. CDR3 length: 15 residues. Germline values: CDR1 SQVTM, CDR2 ANQGSEA. V gave up 6 bases and J gave up 2 bases, with 19 bases separating them. CDR3 sequence: CSVRGQDTANYGYTF. The CDR3 DNA reads TGCAGCGTGCGGGGACAAGATACCGCCAACTATGGCTACACCTTC. Based on the CDR3 plus reference TRBV29-1 and TRBJ1-2, the full variable domain is SAVISQKPSRDICQRGTSLTIQCQVDSQVTMMFWYRQQPGQSLTLIATANQGSEATYESGFVIDKFPISRPNLTFSTLTVSNMSPEDSSIYLCSVRGQDTANYGYTFGSGTRLTVV.

This clone was seen a single time. The chain couples TRBV7-9 to TRBJ1-3; tentative D call: TRBD1 (6 bases). Germline lookup yields CDR1 SEHNR and CDR2 FQNEAQ (reference sequence). The ends were cut back, 5 bases at V and 0 bases at J, with 17 bases in the middle. The CDR3 is 17 residues long. The CDR3 region is CASSGARRGSSGNTIYF. CDR3 nucleotides: TGTGCCAGCAGCGGGGCCAGGAGGGGGAGCTCTGGAAACACCATATATTTT.

The CDR3 reads CATYFSGGGEKLFF. The CDR3, as DNA: TGTGCCACCTACTTTTCGGGGGGGGGAGAAAAACTGTTTTTT. This sequence joins TRBV28 and TRBJ1-4; D possibly corresponds to TRBD1 (5 bases). Germline values: CDR1 MDHEN, CDR2 SYDVKM. The CDR3 is 14 amino acids. V was shortened by 10 bases and J by 8 bases, with 20 bases between the two germline ends.

V usage is TRBV6-1 and J usage is TRBJ1-5, with unresolved D. Germline V CDR1 and CDR2: MNHNS, SASEGT. This CDR3 is built from 16 residues. V was clipped by 3 bases and J by 0 bases, with 12 bases between them. CDR3: CASSELGRNSNQPQHF. CDR3 coding DNA: TGTGCCAGCAGTGAGCTCGGGCGGAATAGCAATCAGCCCCAGCATTTT.

Points on this clone: In the same sample, other DNA sequences code for this CDR3. The V call is TRBV9, the J call TRBJ1-1, with no clear D. Trimming pared 0 bases from V and 4 bases from J, leaving 7 bases between. The CDR3 loop spans 13 amino acids. Germline CDR1 is SGDLS and CDR2 is YYNGEE. CDR3 region: CASSVATGTEAFF. The DNA for the CDR3 is TGTGCCAGCAGCGTAGCTACGGGCACTGAAGCTTTCTTT.

This clone has just one count. V usage is TRBV9 and J usage is TRBJ2-5, with TRBD1 as a possible D gene (6 bases). The CDR3 runs to 17 residues. Per the germline V gene, CDR1 is SGDLS and CDR2 is YYNGEE. Deletions cut 5 bases from V and 3 bases from J, with 23 bases between. The CDR3 protein is CASSPTPLNGQKETQYF. The CDR3 DNA reads TGTGCCAGCAGTCCGACCCCCCTTAATGGACAGAAAGAGACCCAGTACTTC.

Note on this clone: This same CDR3 is encoded by further DNA sequences in the sample. This chain links TRBV28 with TRBJ1-2, with a possible D match to TRBD1 (6 bases). This CDR3 comprises 12 residues. The V gene's germline CDR1 is MDHEN and CDR2 SYDVKM. V gave up 2 bases and J gave up 8 bases, with 9 bases separating them. In nucleotides, the CDR3 is TGTGCCAGCAGTTTAAGCCAGGGGGGCTACACCTTC. Protein product: CASSLSQGGYTF.

V gene TRBV2 combines with J gene TRBJ1-3; D uncertain. CDR1 and CDR2 (germline): SNHLY, FYNNEI. CDR3 length: 13 amino acids. V lost 3 bases and J 0 bases, leaving 3 bases between the germline ends. The CDR3 nucleotides are TGTGCCAGCAGTGACCTCTCTGGAAACACCATATATTTT. Residues: CASSDLSGNTIYF.

The rearrangement joins TRBV5-4 to TRBJ2-1, with 9 positions matching TRBD2. The CDR3 is 15 residues long. CDR1 is SGHNT and CDR2 is YYREEE in the germline V gene (reference sequence). The J segment lost 7 bases and the V segment lost 2 bases, leaving 7 bases of the junction unmatched. CDR3 sequence: CASSLRAGGLNEQFF. The CDR3 coding sequence is TGTGCCAGCAGCTTAAGAGCGGGAGGTTTAAATGAGCAGTTCTTC.

Comment on this clone: This same CDR3 is encoded by further DNA sequences in the sample. V and J are TRBV7-2 and TRBJ1-1, with D unclear. The CDR3 contains 14 residues. Trimming pared 1 base from V and 0 bases from J, leaving 6 bases between. Germline values: CDR1 SGHTA, CDR2 FQGNSA. The CDR3 region is CASSLGQLNTEAFF. CDR3 coding DNA: TGTGCCAGCAGCTTAGGGCAGCTGAACACTGAAGCTTTCTTT.

J is TRBJ2-1 and V is TRBV5-1; the match to TRBD1 covers 9 bases. The CDR3 is made up of 15 amino acids. Germline CDR1 is SGHRS and CDR2 is YFSETQ. Losses at the gene ends were 4 bases for V and 4 bases for J; bases not matched to a gene: 6. The CDR3 sequence is CASSPGTGTYNEQFF. For the CDR3, the DNA is TGCGCCAGCAGCCCCGGGACAGGGACTTACAATGAGCAGTTCTTC.